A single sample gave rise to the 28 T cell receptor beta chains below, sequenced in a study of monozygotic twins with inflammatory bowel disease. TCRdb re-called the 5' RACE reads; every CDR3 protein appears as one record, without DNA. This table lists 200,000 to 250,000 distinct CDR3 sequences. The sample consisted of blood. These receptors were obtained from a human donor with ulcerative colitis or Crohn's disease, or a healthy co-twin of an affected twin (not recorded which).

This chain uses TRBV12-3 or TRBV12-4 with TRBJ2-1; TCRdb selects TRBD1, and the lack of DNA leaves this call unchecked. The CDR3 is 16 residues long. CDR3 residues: CASKSRGQGRPNEQFF.

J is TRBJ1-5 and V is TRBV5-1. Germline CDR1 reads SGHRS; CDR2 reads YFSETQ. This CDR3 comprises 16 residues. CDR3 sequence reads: CASSSGPGYSNQPQHF.

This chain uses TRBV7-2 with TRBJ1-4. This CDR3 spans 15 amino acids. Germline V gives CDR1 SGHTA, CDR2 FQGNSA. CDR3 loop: CASSLDGLTNEKLFF.

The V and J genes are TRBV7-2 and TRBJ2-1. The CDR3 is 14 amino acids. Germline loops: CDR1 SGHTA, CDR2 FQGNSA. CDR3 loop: CASSRYESYNEQFF. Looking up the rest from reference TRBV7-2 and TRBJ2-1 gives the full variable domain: GAGVSQSPSNKVTEKGKDVELRCDPISGHTALYWYRQSLGQGLEFLIYFQGNSAPDKSGLPSDRFSAERTGGSVSTLTIQRTQQEDSAVYLCASSRYESYNEQFFGPGTRLTVL.

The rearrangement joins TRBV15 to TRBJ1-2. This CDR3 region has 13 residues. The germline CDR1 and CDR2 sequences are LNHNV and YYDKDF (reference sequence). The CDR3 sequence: CATSTLDTYGYTF.

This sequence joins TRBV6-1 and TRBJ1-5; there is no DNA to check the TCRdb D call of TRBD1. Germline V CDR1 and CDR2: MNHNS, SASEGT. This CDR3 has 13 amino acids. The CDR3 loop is CASSGTGGQPQHF.

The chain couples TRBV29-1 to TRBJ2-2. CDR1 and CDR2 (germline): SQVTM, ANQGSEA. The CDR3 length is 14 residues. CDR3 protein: CSVLVQVNTGELFF.

The CDR3 reads CSARPGAGGDEQFF. V is TRBV20-1 and J is TRBJ2-1; as DNA is missing, the TRBD1 call by TCRdb cannot be tested. CDR1 is DFQATT and CDR2 is SNEGSKA in the germline V gene (reference sequence). This CDR3 has 14 residues.

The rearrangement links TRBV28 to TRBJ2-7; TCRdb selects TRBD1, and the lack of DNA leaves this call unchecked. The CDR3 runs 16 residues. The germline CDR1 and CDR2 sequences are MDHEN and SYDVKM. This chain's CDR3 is CASSLGQVFPSYEQYF.

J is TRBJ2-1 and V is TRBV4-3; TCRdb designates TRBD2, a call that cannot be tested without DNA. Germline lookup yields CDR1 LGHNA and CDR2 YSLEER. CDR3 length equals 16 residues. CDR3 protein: CASSPLVGSWYNEQFF.

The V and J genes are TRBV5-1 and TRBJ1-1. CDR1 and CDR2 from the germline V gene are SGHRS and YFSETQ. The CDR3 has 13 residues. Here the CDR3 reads CASSLGTPGGAFF.

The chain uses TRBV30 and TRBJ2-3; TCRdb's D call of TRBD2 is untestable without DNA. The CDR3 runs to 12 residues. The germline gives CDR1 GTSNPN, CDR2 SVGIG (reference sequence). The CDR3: CAWSVPAGSEYF.

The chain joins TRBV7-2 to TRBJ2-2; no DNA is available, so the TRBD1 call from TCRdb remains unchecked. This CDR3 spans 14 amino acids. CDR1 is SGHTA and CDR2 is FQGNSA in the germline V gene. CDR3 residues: CASSPLGEAGELFF.

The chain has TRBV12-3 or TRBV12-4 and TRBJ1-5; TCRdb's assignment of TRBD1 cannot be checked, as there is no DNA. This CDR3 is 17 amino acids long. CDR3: CASRPEGGDYSNQPQHF.

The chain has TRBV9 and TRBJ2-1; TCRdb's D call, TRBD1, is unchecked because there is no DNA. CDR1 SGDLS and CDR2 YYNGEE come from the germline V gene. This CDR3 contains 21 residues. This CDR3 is CASSALGGSTDNALSYNEQFF.

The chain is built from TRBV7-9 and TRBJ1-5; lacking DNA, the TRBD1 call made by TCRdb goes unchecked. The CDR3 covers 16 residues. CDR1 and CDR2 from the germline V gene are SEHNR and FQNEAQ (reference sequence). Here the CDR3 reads CASSSEQAVSNQPQHF.

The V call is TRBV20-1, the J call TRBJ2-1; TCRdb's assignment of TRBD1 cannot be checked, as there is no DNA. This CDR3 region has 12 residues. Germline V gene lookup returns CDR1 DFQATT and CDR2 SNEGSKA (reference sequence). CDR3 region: CSANGHHNEQFF.

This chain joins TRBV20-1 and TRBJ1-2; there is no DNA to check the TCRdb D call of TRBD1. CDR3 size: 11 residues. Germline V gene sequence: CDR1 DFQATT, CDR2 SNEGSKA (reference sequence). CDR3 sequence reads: CSARGPGGYTF.

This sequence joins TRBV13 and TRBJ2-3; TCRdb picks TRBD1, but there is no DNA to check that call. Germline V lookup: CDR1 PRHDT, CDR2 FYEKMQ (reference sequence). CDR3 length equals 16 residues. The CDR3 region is CASSGGHRVWADTQYF.

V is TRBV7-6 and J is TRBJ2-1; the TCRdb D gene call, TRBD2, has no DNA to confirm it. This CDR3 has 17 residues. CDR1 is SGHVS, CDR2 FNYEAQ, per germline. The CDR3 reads CASSGTSGRASYNEQFF.

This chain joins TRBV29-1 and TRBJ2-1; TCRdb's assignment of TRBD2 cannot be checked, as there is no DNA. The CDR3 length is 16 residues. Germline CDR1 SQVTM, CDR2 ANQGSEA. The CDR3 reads CSVDGTSGTLPNEQFF.

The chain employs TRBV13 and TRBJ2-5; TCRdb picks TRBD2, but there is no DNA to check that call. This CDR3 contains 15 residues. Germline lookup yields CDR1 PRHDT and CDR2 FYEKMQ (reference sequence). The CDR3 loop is CASSRISGGQETQYF.

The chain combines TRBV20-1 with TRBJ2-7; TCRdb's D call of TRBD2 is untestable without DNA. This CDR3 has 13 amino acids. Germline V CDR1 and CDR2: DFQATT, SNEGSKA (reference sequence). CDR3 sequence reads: CSASGLAGYEQYF.

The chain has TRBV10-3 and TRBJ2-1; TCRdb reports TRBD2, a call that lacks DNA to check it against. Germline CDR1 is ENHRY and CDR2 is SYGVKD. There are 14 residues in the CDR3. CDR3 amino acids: CATTGTRGGNEQFF.

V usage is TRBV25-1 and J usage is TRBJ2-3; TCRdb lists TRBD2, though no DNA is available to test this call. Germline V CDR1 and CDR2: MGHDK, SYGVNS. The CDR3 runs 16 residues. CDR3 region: CASSAGLAGSTDTQYF.

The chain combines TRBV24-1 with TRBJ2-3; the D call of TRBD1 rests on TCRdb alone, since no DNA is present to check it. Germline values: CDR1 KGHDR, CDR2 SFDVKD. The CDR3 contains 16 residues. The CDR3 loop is CATSDAGPSSTDTQYF.

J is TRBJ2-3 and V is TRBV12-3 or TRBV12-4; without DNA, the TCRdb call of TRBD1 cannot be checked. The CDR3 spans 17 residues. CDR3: CASSFLRTGASTDTQYF.

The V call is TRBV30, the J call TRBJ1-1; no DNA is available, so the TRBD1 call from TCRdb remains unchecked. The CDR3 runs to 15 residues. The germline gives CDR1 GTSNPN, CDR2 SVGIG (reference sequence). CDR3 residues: CAWSPLDRLNTEAFF.